This paragraph reports one T cell receptor (beta chain). The data were taken from a study of CD8+CD57+ T cells in acquired aplastic anemia. Only patients with CD8+CD57+ cell expansion on flow cytometry were chosen for sequencing. The CDR3 is 10 residues long. Deletions cut 1 base from V and 13 bases from J, with 7 bases between. Germline CDR1 reads LGHDT; CDR2 reads YNNKEL (reference sequence). TCR beta VDJ combinations and CDR3 sequences were profiled from genomic DNA. TCRdb called the reads again in MiXCR, with one record for every CDR3 protein. The sample lists about 470,000 distinct CDR3 sequences; approximately 32% were seen once.

The material sequenced was sorted CD4+, CD8+, or CD8+CD57+ T cells (not recorded which) from PBMCs. The chain is built from TRBV3-1 and TRBJ2-5, with D possibly matching TRBD2 (5 bases). The receptor was derived from a human donor with aplastic anemia. CDR3 coding DNA: TGTGCCAGCAGCCAAGGGACTTGGTACTTC. Amino acids: CASSQGTWYF.